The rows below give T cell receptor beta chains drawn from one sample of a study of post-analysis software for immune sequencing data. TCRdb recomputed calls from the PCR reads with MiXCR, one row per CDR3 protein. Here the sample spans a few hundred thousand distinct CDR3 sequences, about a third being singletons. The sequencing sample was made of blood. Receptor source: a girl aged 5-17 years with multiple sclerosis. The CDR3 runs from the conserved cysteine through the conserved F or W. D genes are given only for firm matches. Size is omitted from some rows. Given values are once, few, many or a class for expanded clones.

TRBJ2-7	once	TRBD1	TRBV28	TGTGCCAGCAGTTTGGGGACAGGGGAGCCCCACGAGCAGTACTTC	CASSLGTGEPHEQYF
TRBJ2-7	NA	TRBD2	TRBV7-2	TGTGCCAGCAGCGGTCTAGCGGTAGAGCAGTACTTC	CASSGLAVEQYF
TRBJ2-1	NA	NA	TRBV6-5	TGTGTCACCTCAGGGGGGGCCGAGCAGTTCTTC	CVTSGGAEQFF
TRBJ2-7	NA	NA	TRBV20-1	TGCAGTGCTAGAGGGACTACCTACGGGCAGTACTTC	CSARGTTYGQYF
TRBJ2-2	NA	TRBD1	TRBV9	TGTGCCAGCAGCCCCCAGGGGGCGCAGAACACCGGGGAGCTGTTTTTT	CASSPQGAQNTGELFF
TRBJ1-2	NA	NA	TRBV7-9	TGTGCCAGCAGCCTTCAGGAGGTCCAGGACTATGGCTACACCTTC	CASSLQEVQDYGYTF
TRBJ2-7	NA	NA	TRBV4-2	TGTGCCAGCAGCCAAGACGCGCGGAGGCTCGAGCAGTACTTC	CASSQDARRLEQYF
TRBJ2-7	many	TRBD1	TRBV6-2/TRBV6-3	TGTGCCAGCAGTAACCTGGTCGGGACAGGGGTCCACGAGCAGTACTTC	CASSNLVGTGVHEQYF
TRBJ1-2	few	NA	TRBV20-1	TGCAGTGCTCATTCTACAAACTATGGCTACACCTTC	CSAHSTNYGYTF
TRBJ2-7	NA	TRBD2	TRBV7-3	TGTGCCAGCAGCTTCCTCCGGAGCGGGAGCTCCTACGAGCAGTACTTC	CASSFLRSGSSYEQYF
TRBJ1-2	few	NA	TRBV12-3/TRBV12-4	TGTGCCAGCAGTTTTCCCAACGACAGAGCTAACTATGGCTACACCTTC	CASSFPNDRANYGYTF
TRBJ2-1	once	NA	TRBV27	TGTGCCAGCAGTTTATTCACCCTGGACCGAAATGAGCAGTTCTTC	CASSLFTLDRNEQFF
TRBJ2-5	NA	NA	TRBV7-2	TGTGCCAGCAGCTCCGGAGAGGGGGCTTCGGGGGGGACCCAGTACTTC	CASSSGEGASGGTQYF
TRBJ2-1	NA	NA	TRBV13	TGTGCCAGCAGCTTAGGCCTAGGGCAGACGCAGCAGTTCTTC	CASSLGLGQTQQFF
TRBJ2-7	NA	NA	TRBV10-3	TGTGCCATCAGTGATAACACCCTCTCCTACGAGCAGTACTTC	CAISDNTLSYEQYF
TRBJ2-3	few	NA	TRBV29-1	TGCAGCGTTGCTGGACTTTCTAGCACAGATACGCAGTATTTT	CSVAGLSSTDTQYF
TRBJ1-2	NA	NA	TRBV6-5	TGTGCCAGCAGTTCAGAGGGAGGGTATGGCTACACCTTC	CASSSEGGYGYTF
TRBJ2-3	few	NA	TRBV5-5	TGTGCCAGCAGCTGGGGGGGGCCGGGTACGCAGTATTTT	CASSWGGPGTQYF
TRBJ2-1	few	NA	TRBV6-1	TGTGCCAGCAGTGGATCAAAGGGATTATTACGATATGAGCAGTTCTTC	CASSGSKGLLRYEQFF
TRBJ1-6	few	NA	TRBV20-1	TGCAGTGCTCGAGAGGACAGCCTGTTCGGGTCACCCCTCCACTTT	CSAREDSLFGSPLHF
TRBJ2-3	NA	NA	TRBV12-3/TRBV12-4	TGTGCCAGCAGCCTGTTAGAGCGGGCCCCCACAGATACGCAGTATTTT	CASSLLERAPTDTQYF
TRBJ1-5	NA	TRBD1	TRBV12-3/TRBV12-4	TGTGCCAGCAGTGGACAGGGGATGGGCAATCAGCCCCAGCATTTT	CASSGQGMGNQPQHF
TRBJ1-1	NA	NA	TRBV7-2	TGTGCCAGCAGCTTGGCCCCCGGGAACACTGAAGCTTTCTTT	CASSLAPGNTEAFF
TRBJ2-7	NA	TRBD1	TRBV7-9	TGTGCCAGCAGCTTAGCTTCGGGACAGGGCACCTACGAGCAGTACTTC	CASSLASGQGTYEQYF
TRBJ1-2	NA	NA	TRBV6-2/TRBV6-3	TGTGCCAGCAAAGACAGCAACTATGGCTACACCTTC	CASKDSNYGYTF
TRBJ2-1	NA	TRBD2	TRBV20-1	TGCAGTGCTAGACGCCTAGCGGGATTAACCTACAATGAGCAGTTCTTC	CSARRLAGLTYNEQFF
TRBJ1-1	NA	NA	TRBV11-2	TGTGCCAGCAGCCCTACCCTAGGACGGACGGACACCGAAGCTTTCTTT	CASSPTLGRTDTEAFF
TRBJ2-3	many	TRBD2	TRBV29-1	TGCAGCGTTGCCGGGACTAGCGTTGGAGATACGCAGTATTTT	CSVAGTSVGDTQYF
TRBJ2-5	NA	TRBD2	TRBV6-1	TGTGCCAGCAGTAACCCAGGGGCGGGGGGGCAAGAGACCCAGTACTTC	CASSNPGAGGQETQYF
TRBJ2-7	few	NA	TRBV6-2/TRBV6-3	TGTGCCAGCAGTTACCGGACTGCCTACGAGCAGTACTTC	CASSYRTAYEQYF
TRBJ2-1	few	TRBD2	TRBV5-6	TGTGCCAGCAGCATTAGGCGGGGGGCCTTCGACTACAATGAGCAGTTCTTC	CASSIRRGAFDYNEQFF
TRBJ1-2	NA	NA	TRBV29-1	TGCAGCGTTGGGTCGAGGACAGCCTACACCTTC	CSVGSRTAYTF
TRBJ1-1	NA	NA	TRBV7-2	TGTGCCAGCAGCTTAATAGAAGAAGCTTTCTTT	CASSLIEEAFF
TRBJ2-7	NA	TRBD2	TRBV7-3	TGTGCCAGCAGCCGAATTGGACTAGCGTCCTCCTACGAGCAGTACTTC	CASSRIGLASSYEQYF
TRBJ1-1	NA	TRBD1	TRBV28	TGTGCCAGCAGCCTAGAGGGGGCGGGAGCTTTCTTT	CASSLEGAGAFF
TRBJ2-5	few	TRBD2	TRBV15	TGTGCCACCAGCAGAGGCCTAGCGGCTCGAGAGACCCAGTACTTC	CATSRGLAARETQYF
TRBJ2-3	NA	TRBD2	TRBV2	TGTGCCAGCAGTCCCCTAGCGGGGGGGCCTGGTTTAACAGATACGCAGTATTTT	CASSPLAGGPGLTDTQYF
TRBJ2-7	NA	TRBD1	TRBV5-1	TGCGCCAGCAGCTTGGCGGCGGACAGGGCCTACGAGCAGTACTTC	CASSLAADRAYEQYF
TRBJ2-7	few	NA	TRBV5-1	TGCGCCAGCAGCTTGGAATCCACGCTGGTTCGCGAGCAGTACTTC	CASSLESTLVREQYF
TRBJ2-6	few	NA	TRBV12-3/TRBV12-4	TGTGCCACCTCACTTCGAGGTGCTGGGGCCAACGTCCTGACTTTC	CATSLRGAGANVLTF
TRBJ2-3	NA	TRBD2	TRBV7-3	TGTGCCAGCAGCTTAACGGCCCTCGGGGAGCGGGGGGTGGCAGATACGCAGTATTTT	CASSLTALGERGVADTQYF
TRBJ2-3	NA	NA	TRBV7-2	TGTGCCAGCAGCCCTGGACCGGAAGCAGATACGCAGTATTTT	CASSPGPEADTQYF
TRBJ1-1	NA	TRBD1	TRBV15	TGTGCCACCAGCAGGACCAGGGGGCGCGAGGGGACTGAAGCTTTCTTT	CATSRTRGREGTEAFF
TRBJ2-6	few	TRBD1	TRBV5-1	TGCGCCAGCAGCCAATGGACAGGGAAGAGCTCTGGGGCCAACGTCCTGACTTTC	CASSQWTGKSSGANVLTF
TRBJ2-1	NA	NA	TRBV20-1	TGCAGTGCTAGAGATCTTGAGGGGGACCGGTTCTTC	CSARDLEGDRFF
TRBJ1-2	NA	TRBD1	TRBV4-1	TGCGCCAGCAGCCAAGATATTGGAGGGGGCCTGGGGAACTATGGCTACACCTTC	CASSQDIGGGLGNYGYTF
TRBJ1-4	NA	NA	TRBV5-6	TGTGCCAGCACCACCCGGGACGGTGCAACTAATGAAAAACTGTTTTTT	CASTTRDGATNEKLFF
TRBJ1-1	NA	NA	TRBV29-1	TGCAGCCTTAAGTGGAACACTGAAGCTTTCTTT	CSLKWNTEAFF
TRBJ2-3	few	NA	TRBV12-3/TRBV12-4	TGTGCCAGCAGTTTAATGGCCACAGATACGCAGTATTTT	CASSLMATDTQYF
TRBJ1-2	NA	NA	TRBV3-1	TGTGCCAGCAGCCAACCCGGACAGTTCTATGGCTACACCTTC	CASSQPGQFYGYTF
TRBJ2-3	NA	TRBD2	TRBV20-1	TGCAGTGCCGAGATTAGCGGGGGAGGGGATACGCAGTATTTT	CSAEISGGGDTQYF
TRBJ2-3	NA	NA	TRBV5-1	TGCGCCAGCAGCTTGGCCAGAAGCACAGATACGCAGTATTTT	CASSLARSTDTQYF
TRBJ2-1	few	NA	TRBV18	TGTGCCAGCTCACCAGCAGGTTCTGGCGAGCAGTTCTTC	CASSPAGSGEQFF
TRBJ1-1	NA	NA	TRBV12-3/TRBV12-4	TGTGCCAGCAAGAGGCAGACTGGCGCTGAAGCTTTCTTT	CASKRQTGAEAFF
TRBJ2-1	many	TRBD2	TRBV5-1	TGCGCCAGCAGCTTGCTTGCGGGGGGAAACAATGAGCAGTTCTTC	CASSLLAGGNNEQFF
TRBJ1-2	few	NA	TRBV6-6	TGTGCCAGCAGTAGGGCAGGATCTAACTATGGCTACACCTTC	CASSRAGSNYGYTF
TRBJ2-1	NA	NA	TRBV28	TGTGCCAGCAGTTCTATTTACAGCCACAATGAGCAGTTCTTC	CASSSIYSHNEQFF